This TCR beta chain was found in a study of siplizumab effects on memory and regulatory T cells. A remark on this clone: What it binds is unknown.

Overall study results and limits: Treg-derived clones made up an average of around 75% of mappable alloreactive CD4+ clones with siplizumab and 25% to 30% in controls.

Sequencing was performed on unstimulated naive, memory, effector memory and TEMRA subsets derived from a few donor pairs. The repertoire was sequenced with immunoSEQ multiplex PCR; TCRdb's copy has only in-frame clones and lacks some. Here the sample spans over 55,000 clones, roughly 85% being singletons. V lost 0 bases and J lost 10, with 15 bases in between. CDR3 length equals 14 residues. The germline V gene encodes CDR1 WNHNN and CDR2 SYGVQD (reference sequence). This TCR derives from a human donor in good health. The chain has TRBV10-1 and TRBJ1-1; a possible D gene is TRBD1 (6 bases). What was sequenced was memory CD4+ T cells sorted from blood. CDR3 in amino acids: CASSESRATGRAFF. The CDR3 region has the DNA TGCGCCAGCAGTGAGTCTAGAGCGACAGGACGAGCTTTCTTT.